The present TCR beta chain was sequenced within a study of OX40 agonist ivuxolimab in advanced cancers. Clones were read by immunoSEQ multiplex PCR, and TCRdb kept only the in-frame ones, dropping some. Of roughly 48,000 clones detected, more than 80% appear once; the ten largest clones hold roughly 1.2%. The germline CDR1 and CDR2 sequences are SGHTA and FQGNSA. Deletions cut 6 bases from V and 0 bases from J, with 11 bases between. This CDR3 region has 14 residues. Sequenced here: CD4+ or CD8+ T cells sorted from blood, sampled in a trial of the OX40 agonist ivuxolimab. This rearrangement joins TRBV7-2 to TRBJ1-1; D unresolved. This clonotype originated in an adult with an advanced solid tumor such as melanoma, head and neck, liver or kidney cancer. The CDR3 DNA reads TGTGCCAGCAGGTCCAGCAAATTGAACACTGAAGCTTTCTTT. It yields the protein CASRSSKLNTEAFF.